The 32 T cell receptor beta chains below come from one sample, sequenced in a study of technical replicates of blood from a handful of donors. Some clones are missing from TCRdb's copy, which holds only in-frame ones; the method was immunoSEQ multiplex PCR. The sample has tens of thousands of clones, roughly 94% seen once. The sequenced sample consisted of T cells isolated from PBMCs. Receptors originate from a human donor in good health.

CDR3 loop: CASGSGTAADTQYF. The CDR3 nucleotides read TGTGCTAGTGGTTCTGGGACAGCAGCAGATACGCAGTATTTT. This sequence joins TRBV12-5 and TRBJ2-3; 7 nucleotides align to TRBD1. The CDR3 loop spans 14 amino acids. The V segment lost 4 bases and the J segment 4 bases; nucleotides outside the gene matches: 5. Germline CDR1 LGHNT, CDR2 FRNRAP.

This chain connects TRBV6-5 to TRBJ1-1; 10 bases agree with TRBD1. CDR3 size: 15 residues. With 6 bases clipped from V and 1 base from J, the junction kept 5 bases outside the gene matches. CDR1 MNHEY and CDR2 SVGAGI come from the germline V gene. CDR3 region: CASRGQGYQNTEAFF. Written as DNA, the CDR3 is TGTGCCAGCAGGGGACAGGGGTACCAGAACACTGAAGCTTTCTTT.

V is TRBV9 and J is TRBJ1-1, with D maybe TRBD1 (6 bases). Germline V gene sequence: CDR1 SGDLS, CDR2 YYNGEE. The CDR3 consists of 16 residues. V was cut by 2 bases and J by 3 bases, with 17 bases left in between. The CDR3 region has the DNA TGTGCCAGCAGCGTCGGAGGGGGGGTTGGAGACACTGAAGCTTTCTTT. Translation gives CASSVGGGVGDTEAFF. Filled out from reference TRBV9 and TRBJ1-1, the complete variable domain reads DSGVTQTPKHLITATGQRVTLRCSPRSGDLSVYWYQQSLDQGLQFLIQYYNGEERAKGNILERFSAQQFPDLHSELNLSSLELGDSALYFCASSVGGGVGDTEAFFGQGTRLTVV.

The chain recombines TRBV7-9 with TRBJ1-2; 8 bases map to TRBD1. With V trimmed by 3 bases and J by 2 bases, 2 bases remained unmatched. This CDR3 comprises 14 residues. Per germline, CDR1 SEHNR and CDR2 FQNEAQ (reference sequence). The CDR3 DNA is TGTGCCAGCAGCTTCGGGACAGGCAACTATGGCTACACCTTC. This codes for CASSFGTGNYGYTF.

This clone was counted once. This chain joins TRBV10-1 and TRBJ1-1; D is possibly TRBD1 (6 bases). The V end lost 7 bases, the J end lost 4 bases, and 19 bases lay between the germline ends. Germline V gives CDR1 WNHNN, CDR2 SYGVQD (reference sequence). CDR3 size: 15 residues. The CDR3 DNA follows: TGCGCCAGCATTAACCCGGGACAAGAGGGCACTGAAGCTTTCTTT. It specifies CASINPGQEGTEAFF.

The rearrangement joins TRBV7-9 to TRBJ1-1; TRBD1 is a possible D gene (6 bases). Trimming cost V 1 base and J 11 bases, with 11 bases left between them. The CDR3 sequence is 12 residues long. The germline V gene has CDR1 SEHNR and CDR2 FQNEAQ (reference sequence). The CDR3 DNA sequence: TGTGCCAGCAGCTTAGTAGAGGGGGGGGCTTTCTTT. It translates to CASSLVEGGAFF.

This chain uses TRBV7-6 with TRBJ2-3, with D hard to call. V lost 5 bases to trimming and J lost 4 bases, with 10 bases between them. Germline CDR1 is SGHVS and CDR2 is FNYEAQ. The length of the CDR3 is 13 residues. The CDR3 DNA follows: TGTGCCAGCAGCCAAATAGAGGCAGATACGCAGTATTTT. It specifies CASSQIEADTQYF. Looking up the rest from reference TRBV7-6 and TRBJ2-3 gives the full variable domain: GAGVSQSPRYKVTKRGQDVALRCDPISGHVSLYWYRQALGQGPEFLTYFNYEAQQDKSGLPNDRFSAERPEGSISTLTIQRTEQRDSAMYRCASSQIEADTQYFGPGTRLTVL.

This clone showed up just once. The chain uses TRBV7-3 and TRBJ2-2, with 11 nucleotides matching TRBD2. CDR1 SGHTA and CDR2 FQGTGA come from the germline V gene. With 2 bases clipped from V and 1 base from J, the junction kept 9 bases outside the gene matches. There are 19 residues in the CDR3. The CDR3 bases are TGTGCCAGCAGCTTACAGGGACTAGCGGCTAGAGGGAACACCGGGGAGCTGTTTTTT. Translation: CASSLQGLAARGNTGELFF.

This chain joins TRBV9 and TRBJ2-2; the match to TRBD1 covers 10 bases. With 2 bases clipped from V and 5 bases from J, the junction kept 9 bases outside the gene matches. Germline CDR1 is SGDLS and CDR2 is YYNGEE. The CDR3 sequence is 17 residues long. CDR3 in amino acids: CASSVPRQGAGTGELFF. The CDR3 DNA reads as TGTGCCAGCAGCGTCCCTAGACAGGGGGCAGGAACCGGGGAGCTGTTTTTT.

This chain joins TRBV19 and TRBJ2-2; 9 nucleotides agree with TRBD1. CDR1 and CDR2 from the germline V gene are LNHDA and SQIVND (reference sequence). The trim removed 2 bases at V and 6 bases at J, leaving 13 bases unmatched. CDR3 size: 18 residues. CDR3 bases: TGTGCCAGTAGTATACAAGGCTCTGGGACAGGGTTGCCCGGGGAGCTGTTTTTT. Translated, it gives CASSIQGSGTGLPGELFF.

The genes are TRBV9 and TRBJ2-7; 8 nucleotides match TRBD2. CDR1 is SGDLS, CDR2 YYNGEE, per germline. The CDR3 length is 15 residues. Unmatched junction bases numbered 6, after V lost 4 bases and J lost 0 bases. The DNA of the CDR3 is TGTGCCAGCAGCACCGGGAGCGGGAGCTCCTACGAGCAGTACTTC. Protein product: CASSTGSGSSYEQYF.

The chain recombines TRBV6-5 with TRBJ1-2; possible D gene TRBD1, 6 bases. Germline CDR1 MNHEY, CDR2 SVGAGI. The CDR3 covers 14 residues. V was cut by 0 bases and J by 7 bases, with 12 bases left in between. CDR3 sequence (DNA): TGTGCCAGCAGTTACTCAATCAGGGGTATTGGCTACACCTTC. Translation gives CASSYSIRGIGYTF.

The V and J genes are TRBV11-3 and TRBJ2-7; 7 bases are a match to TRBD2. The trim removed 7 bases at V and 7 bases at J, leaving 7 bases unmatched. Germline values: CDR1 SGHNT, CDR2 YENEEA. There are 12 residues in the CDR3. In nucleotides, the CDR3 is TGTGCCAGCACCGCCGGGGGGATTGAGCAGTACTTC. This translates into CASTAGGIEQYF.

V usage is TRBV6-5 and J usage is TRBJ2-1, with TRBD2 as a possible D gene (5 bases). The V gene's germline CDR1 is MNHEY and CDR2 SVGAGI. V gave up 7 bases and J gave up 7 bases, with 14 bases separating them. This CDR3 has 13 amino acids. The CDR3 spells CASTQLEVNEQFF. The DNA of the CDR3 is TGTGCCAGCACCCAACTAGAAGTGAATGAGCAGTTCTTC.

This rearrangement joins TRBV9 to TRBJ2-7; 14 bases map to TRBD2. V was clipped by 0 bases and J by 6 bases; unmatched bases: 11. CDR1 and CDR2 (germline): SGDLS, YYNGEE. This CDR3 region has 18 residues. The CDR3 sequence is CASSVGFPGTSGSIEQYF. CDR3 bases: TGTGCCAGCAGCGTAGGTTTCCCCGGGACTAGCGGGAGTATCGAGCAGTACTTC.

This chain links TRBV18 with TRBJ2-7, with 9 bases that match TRBD1. This CDR3 spans 15 amino acids. Unmatched junction bases numbered 6, after V lost 5 bases and J lost 1 base. In germline, CDR1 is KGHSH, CDR2 LQKENI. The CDR3 is CASSDTGGLSYEQYF. In nucleotides, the CDR3 is TGTGCCAGCTCAGATACAGGGGGCTTGTCCTACGAGCAGTACTTC.

This clone was counted once. The rearrangement uses TRBV10-3 and TRBJ1-5; D ambiguous. CDR3 length: 13 amino acids. Germline V gene sequence: CDR1 ENHRY, CDR2 SYGVKD. V was shortened by 7 bases and J by 0 bases, with 7 bases between the two germline ends. In nucleotides, the CDR3 is TGTGCCATCAATAATTATAGCAATCAGCCCCAGCATTTT. Translated, it gives CAINNYSNQPQHF.

The chain combines TRBV9 with TRBJ2-1, with 13 bases fitting TRBD2. There are 17 residues in the CDR3. V gave up 4 bases and J gave up 3 bases; unmatched junction bases: 7. Germline lookup yields CDR1 SGDLS and CDR2 YYNGEE. CDR3 sequence reads: CASSTRLAGGDYNEQFF. The CDR3, as DNA: TGTGCCAGCAGCACCCGACTAGCGGGAGGCGACTACAATGAGCAGTTCTTC. The variable domain in full, completed from reference TRBV9 and TRBJ2-1, reads DSGVTQTPKHLITATGQRVTLRCSPRSGDLSVYWYQQSLDQGLQFLIQYYNGEERAKGNILERFSAQQFPDLHSELNLSSLELGDSALYFCASSTRLAGGDYNEQFFGPGTRLTVL.

This clone was detected a few times. The V gene is TRBV5-6, the J gene TRBJ2-7, with a tentative D call TRBD1 (5 bases). Germline-derived CDR1 and CDR2 are SGHDT and YYEEEE. CDR3 length: 12 residues. Between the trimmed V and J ends, which lost 3 bases and 3 bases, there was a span of 7 bases. CDR3 amino acids: CASSWGSYEQYF. The DNA for the CDR3 is TGTGCCAGCAGCTGGGGCAGCTACGAGCAGTACTTC.

The chain has TRBV4-1 and TRBJ2-2; the D gene is possibly TRBD1 (5 bases). Germline V lookup: CDR1 MGHRA, CDR2 YSYEKL. Trimming removed 4 bases at V and 1 base at J, with 13 bases between. The CDR3 spans 16 residues. The DNA of the CDR3 is TGCGCCAGCAGCCCATCGCTTCAGGGGAACACCGGGGAGCTGTTTTTT. Residues: CASSPSLQGNTGELFF.

The rearrangement uses TRBV30 and TRBJ1-1; a weak D match, TRBD1 (5 bases). The CDR3 sequence is 15 residues long. Germline loops: CDR1 GTSNPN, CDR2 SVGIG (reference sequence). The V gene lost 2 bases and the J gene lost 5 bases, with 18 bases spanning the gap. This CDR3 is CAWSSSWQGRTEAFF. CDR3 nucleotide sequence: TGTGCCTGGAGTAGTAGTTGGCAGGGTAGGACTGAAGCTTTCTTT.

The V gene is TRBV7-2, the J gene TRBJ2-2; 9 nucleotides line up with TRBD1. This CDR3 has 16 amino acids. With V trimmed by 7 bases and J by 7 bases, 13 bases remained unmatched. Germline CDR1 is SGHTA and CDR2 is FQGNSA. This CDR3 is CASNILYRGLGGELFF. The CDR3 nucleotides are TGTGCCAGCAACATTCTTTACAGGGGGCTGGGCGGGGAGCTGTTTTTT.

The gene calls are TRBV5-1 and TRBJ2-7; 8 bases align to TRBD2. V shed 0 bases and J 3 bases; nucleotides not matched to a gene: 5. Germline-derived CDR1 and CDR2 are SGHRS and YFSETQ. CDR3 size: 15 residues. This CDR3 reads CASSLDAGGIYEQYF. The DNA of the CDR3 is TGCGCCAGCAGCTTGGATGCGGGAGGCATCTACGAGCAGTACTTC.

The chain joins TRBV5-4 to TRBJ2-3, with TRBD2 matching over 15 bases. In germline, CDR1 is SGHNT, CDR2 YYREEE (reference sequence). The CDR3 has 20 residues. Trimming removed 4 bases from V and 0 bases from J; junction bases left unmatched: 12. CDR3 in DNA: TGTGCCAGCAGCAGAGGGACTAGCGGGAGGCCCCAGACGAGCACAGATACGCAGTATTTT. Its protein product is CASSRGTSGRPQTSTDTQYF.

In the case of this clone: The junction does not match germline at one end; this may be a read error. The V call is TRBV7-7, the J call TRBJ2-1; no definite D call. Germline V gene data show CDR1 as SSHAT and CDR2 as FNYEAQ (reference sequence). The CDR3 sequence is 13 residues long. The CDR3 is CASSLDFAQEQFF. The CDR3, as DNA: TGTGCTAGCAGCTTAGACTTTGCCCAAGAGCAGTTCTTC. The full variable domain, with the rest looked up from reference TRBV7-7 and TRBJ2-1, is GAGVSQSPRYKVTKRGQDVTLRCDPISSHATLYWYQQALGQGPEFLTYFNYEAQPDKSGLPSDRFSAERPEGSISTLTIQRTEQRDSAMYRCASSLDFAQEQFFGPGTRLTVL.

V is TRBV28 and J is TRBJ1-3; no reliable D call. Germline lookup yields CDR1 MDHEN and CDR2 SYDVKM. Trimming left V 5 bases short and J 1 base short, with 18 bases between. The CDR3 has 17 amino acids. Here the CDR3 reads CASSMRAGRSSGNTIYF. CDR3 DNA: TGTGCCAGCAGTATGAGGGCCGGGAGGTCTTCTGGAAACACCATATATTTT.

J is TRBJ1-1 and V is TRBV28, with 7 bases fitting TRBD1. Germline V gene lookup returns CDR1 MDHEN and CDR2 SYDVKM. The CDR3 runs to 16 residues. The trim removed 3 bases at V and 1 base at J, leaving 8 bases unmatched. The CDR3 protein is CASSLLNRGENTEAFF. The CDR3 DNA is TGTGCCAGCAGTTTGTTAAACAGGGGTGAGAACACTGAAGCTTTCTTT. Combining the CDR3 with reference TRBV28 and TRBJ1-1 gives the whole variable domain DVKVTQSSRYLVKRTGEKVFLECVQDMDHENMFWYRQDPGLGLRLIYFSYDVKMKEKGDIPEGYSVSREKKERFSLILESASTNQTSMYLCASSLLNRGENTEAFFGQGTRLTVV.

This clone was recorded only once. The genes are TRBV5-6 and TRBJ2-1; D possibly corresponds to TRBD2 (6 bases). Trimming took 0 bases from V and 4 from J, leaving 14 bases between them. CDR1 and CDR2 from the germline V gene are SGHDT and YYEEEE. The CDR3 runs to 16 residues. CDR3 coding DNA: TGTGCCAGCAGCTTGGCTGGGGAGGACGGGTACAATGAGCAGTTCTTC. Translation: CASSLAGEDGYNEQFF.

This chain joins TRBV11-3 and TRBJ2-4; tentative D call: TRBD1 (6 bases). The CDR3 loop spans 11 amino acids. The V gene lost 5 bases and the J gene lost 8 bases, with 7 bases spanning the gap. Germline assignment: CDR1 SGHNT and CDR2 YENEEA. The DNA of the CDR3 is TGTGCCAGCAGCAAGGGGGACATTCAGTACTTC. This sequence encodes CASSKGDIQYF.

V gene TRBV14 combines with J gene TRBJ2-7, with 7 bases fitting TRBD1. CDR1 and CDR2 from the germline V gene are SGHDN and FVKESK. V was clipped by 1 base and J by 3 bases; unmatched bases: 6. The CDR3 is 15 amino acids. The CDR3 here is CASSQVLGQIYEQYF. The CDR3, as DNA: TGTGCCAGCAGCCAAGTACTGGGACAGATCTACGAGCAGTACTTC.

The chain joins TRBV11-2 to TRBJ2-5; D remains ambiguous. This CDR3 has 14 residues. The V end lost 5 bases, the J end lost 5 bases, and 15 bases lay between the germline ends. CDR1 SGHAT and CDR2 FQNNGV come from the germline V gene. The CDR3 region is CASSPSGAWETQYF. The CDR3 region has the DNA TGTGCCAGCAGCCCTAGTGGCGCTTGGGAGACCCAGTACTTC.

This clone was counted once. The V call is TRBV18, the J call TRBJ1-2; 9 bases fit TRBD1. This CDR3 contains 15 residues. V was clipped by 3 bases and J by 6 bases; unmatched bases: 8. Germline assignment: CDR1 KGHSH and CDR2 LQKENI. Here the CDR3 DNA reads TGTGCCAGCTCACCTAACGGACAGGGGATAGATGGCTACACCTTC. Encoded protein: CASSPNGQGIDGYTF.